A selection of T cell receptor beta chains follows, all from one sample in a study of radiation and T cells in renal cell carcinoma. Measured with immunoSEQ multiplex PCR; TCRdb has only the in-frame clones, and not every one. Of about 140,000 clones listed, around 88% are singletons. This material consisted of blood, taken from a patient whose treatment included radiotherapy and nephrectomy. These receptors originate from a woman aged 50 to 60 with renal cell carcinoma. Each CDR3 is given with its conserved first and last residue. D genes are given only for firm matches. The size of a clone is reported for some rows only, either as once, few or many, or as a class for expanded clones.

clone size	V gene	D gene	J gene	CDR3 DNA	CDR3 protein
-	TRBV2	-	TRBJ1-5	TGTGCCAGCAGTGAACGGGGAAGGGAGCCCCAGCATTTT	CASSERGREPQHF
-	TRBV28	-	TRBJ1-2	TGTGCCAGCAGGACCGGGACAAGCTATGGCTACACCTTC	CASRTGTSYGYTF
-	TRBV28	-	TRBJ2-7	TGTGCCAGCAGTTTTGTACAGGACTACGAGCAGTACTTC	CASSFVQDYEQYF
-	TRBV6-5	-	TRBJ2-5	TGTGCCAGCAGGCCGGGACCCGCTGGGGCCCAGTACTTC	CASRPGPAGAQYF
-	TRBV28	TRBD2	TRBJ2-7	TGTGCCAGCAGCCGGACTAGCTACGAGCAGTACTTC	CASSRTSYEQYF
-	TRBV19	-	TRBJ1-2	TGTGCCAGTAGTCCTCAGATGCGCCGGGGTCTCAACTATGGCTACACCTTC	CASSPQMRRGLNYGYTF
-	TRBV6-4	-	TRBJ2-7	TGTGCCAGCAATAGTCGGATCACCGAGCAGTACTTC	CASNSRITEQYF
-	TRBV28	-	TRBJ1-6	TGTGCCAGCAGTTCCCCGGTGGATTCACCGGTCCACTTT	CASSSPVDSPVHF
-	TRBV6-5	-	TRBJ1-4	TGTGCCAGCAGTTGGCGGACAGCAACTAATGAAAAACTGTTTTTT	CASSWRTATNEKLFF
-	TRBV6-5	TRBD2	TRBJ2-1	TGTGCCAGCAGGCCTCTTGCGGGAGGAAACAATGAGCAGTTCTTC	CASRPLAGGNNEQFF
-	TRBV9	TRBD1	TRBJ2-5	TGTGCCAGCAGCTCTTGGACAGGGGAGGAGACCCAGTACTTC	CASSSWTGEETQYF
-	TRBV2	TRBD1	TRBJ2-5	TGTGCCAGCAGGGGCCAGGGGGTTGGGGAGACCCAGTACTTC	CASRGQGVGETQYF
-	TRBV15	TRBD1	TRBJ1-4	TGTGCCACCAGCAGAGAAGGGGGCTGGGAAAAACTGTTTTTT	CATSREGGWEKLFF
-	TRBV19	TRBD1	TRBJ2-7	TGTGCCAGTAGTACAAACAGGGGTTCCTACGAGCAGTACTTC	CASSTNRGSYEQYF
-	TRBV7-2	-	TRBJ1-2	TGTGCCAGCAGCTTAGGGGGGGACTATGGCTACACCTTC	CASSLGGDYGYTF
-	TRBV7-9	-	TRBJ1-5	TGTGCCAGCAGCTTAGGAGGGCCAGGCGATCAGCCCCAGCATTTT	CASSLGGPGDQPQHF
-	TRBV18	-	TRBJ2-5	TGTGCCAGCTCACCATCGGCCGAAGAGACCCAGTACTTC	CASSPSAEETQYF
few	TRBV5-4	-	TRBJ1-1	TGTGCCAGCAGCTTGGCGTGGGGGAACACTGAAGCTTTCTTT	CASSLAWGNTEAFF
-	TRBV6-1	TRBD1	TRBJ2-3	TGTGCCAGCTTGATTCCGGGACAGGGCGGAACGCAGTATTTT	CASLIPGQGGTQYF
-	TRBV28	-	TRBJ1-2	TGTGCCAGCAGTTTAGGACGGATCTATGGCTACACCTTC	CASSLGRIYGYTF
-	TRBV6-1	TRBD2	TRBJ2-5	TGTGCCAGCAGTGTACTAGCGGGAGCGGAGACCCAGTACTTC	CASSVLAGAETQYF
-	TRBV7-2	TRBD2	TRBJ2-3	TGTGCCAGCAGCCCCCAGGGGGGGACTAGCGGGGGGAAAGATACGCAGTATTTT	CASSPQGGTSGGKDTQYF
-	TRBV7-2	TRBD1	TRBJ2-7	TGTGCCAGCAGCGGGACAGTGTCCTACGAGCAGTACTTC	CASSGTVSYEQYF
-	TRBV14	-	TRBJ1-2	TGTGCCAGCAGCTACGTATCGGGCGGCTACACCTTC	CASSYVSGGYTF
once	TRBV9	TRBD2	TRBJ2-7	TGTGCCAGCAGTGAGGCGACTAGCGGGAGCCACGAGCAGTACTTC	CASSEATSGSHEQYF
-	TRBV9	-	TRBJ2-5	TGTGCCAGCAGCGTCCCTCTGGGGGTGAAGCAGTACTTC	CASSVPLGVKQYF
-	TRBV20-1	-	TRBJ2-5	TGCAGTGCTAGAGAGTGGGAGACCCAGTACTTC	CSAREWETQYF
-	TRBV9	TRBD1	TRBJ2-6	TGTGCCAGCAGCCTGGGACAGGGGGCTTTGCAAGGGGCCAACGTCCTGACTTTC	CASSLGQGALQGANVLTF
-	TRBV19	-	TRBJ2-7	TGTGCCAGTAGTATCACAGGGAGCTCCTACGAGCAGTACTTC	CASSITGSSYEQYF
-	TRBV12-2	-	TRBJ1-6	TGTGCAAGTCGCTTAGGGACCGGGACAGGGGATCGGGATTCACCCCTCCACTTT	CASRLGTGTGDRDSPLHF
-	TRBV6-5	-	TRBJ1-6	TGTGCCAGCAGTAGGACAACAAATTCACCCCTCCACTTT	CASSRTTNSPLHF
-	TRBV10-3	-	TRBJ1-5	TGTGCCATCAGTGAGACAGGGTTATTCAATCAGCCCCAGCATTTT	CAISETGLFNQPQHF
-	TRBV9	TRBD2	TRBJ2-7	TGTGCCAGCAGCGAGACTAGCGGGAGTTACGAGCAGTACTTC	CASSETSGSYEQYF
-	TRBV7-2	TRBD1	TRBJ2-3	TGTGCCAGCAGCTTAGCCGGACAGGGCTCTGATACGCAGTATTTT	CASSLAGQGSDTQYF
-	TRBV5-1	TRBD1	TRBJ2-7	TGCGCCAGCAGCTTGTCAGTGACAGGGTTGAACGAGCAGTACTTC	CASSLSVTGLNEQYF
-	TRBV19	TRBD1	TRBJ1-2	TGTGCCAGTAGTCTCGACGGACAGGGGATTGGCTACACCTTC	CASSLDGQGIGYTF
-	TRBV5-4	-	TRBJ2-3	TGTGCCAGCAGCTGGAAGTTATCGGGAGATGGGAGAGATACGCAGTATTTT	CASSWKLSGDGRDTQYF
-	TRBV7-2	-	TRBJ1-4	TGTGCCAGCAGCCCAAATGGGGCAGGGTATGAAAAACTGTTTTTT	CASSPNGAGYEKLFF
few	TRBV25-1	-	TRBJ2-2	TGTGCCACCGACCGGGCGGGAATCACCGGGGAGCTGTTTTTT	CATDRAGITGELFF
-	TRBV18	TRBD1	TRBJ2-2	TGTGCCAGCTCACAAATGACAGGGTCCGACACCGGGGAGCTGTTTTTT	CASSQMTGSDTGELFF
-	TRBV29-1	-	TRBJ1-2	TGCAGCGTTGCTACAGACGGAATAATTGATGGCTACACCTTC	CSVATDGIIDGYTF
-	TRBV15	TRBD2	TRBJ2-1	TGTGCCACCAGCAGGCGATCCGGGACTAGCGGGCCGTCCTACAATGAGCAGTTCTTC	CATSRRSGTSGPSYNEQFF
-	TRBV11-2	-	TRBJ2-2	TGTGCCAGCAGCTTAAACCGTGGCGGGGAGCTGTTTTTT	CASSLNRGGELFF
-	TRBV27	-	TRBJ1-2	TGTGCCAGCAGCGGGGGAGGAGGATTTTACTATGGCTACACCTTC	CASSGGGGFYYGYTF
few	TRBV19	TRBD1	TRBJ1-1	TGTGCCAGTAGTAGGGACAGGGGGCTCCCTGAAGCTTTCTTT	CASSRDRGLPEAFF
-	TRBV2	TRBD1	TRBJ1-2	TGTGCCAGCAGACGAACAGGGGTCGACTATGGCTACACCTTC	CASRRTGVDYGYTF
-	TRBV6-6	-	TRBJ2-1	TGTGCCAGCAGGAATGGGCGGGGCGGCAATGAGCAGTTCTTC	CASRNGRGGNEQFF
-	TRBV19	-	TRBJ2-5	TGTGCCAGTAGTAGTCGGGCTCAAGAGACCCAGTACTTC	CASSSRAQETQYF
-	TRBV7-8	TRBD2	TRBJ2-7	TGTGCCAGCAGCTTAGAGGGCGGTGCGGGAGCCAAACAGTACTTC	CASSLEGGAGAKQYF
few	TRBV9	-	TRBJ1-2	TGTGCCAGCAGTAGTGCCTTCTATGGCTACACCTTC	CASSSAFYGYTF